This T cell receptor beta chain was sequenced for a study of blood T cell repertoires in COVID-19. Germline V gene data show CDR1 as SEHNR and CDR2 as FQNEAQ (reference sequence). V was pared by 1 base and J by 5 bases, with 1 base of the junction left unmatched. The CDR3 consists of 14 residues. Here immunoSEQ multiplex PCR was the method, and the copy in TCRdb shows in-frame clones only, minus some. This table has roughly 92,000 clones, approximately 88% appearing once. This clone appeared a few times. The chain joins TRBV7-9 to TRBJ2-5; 10 nucleotides agree with TRBD1. The receptor was isolated from a woman older than 75 with active or convalescent COVID-19. Sequenced material: peripheral blood. DNA of the CDR3: TGTGCCAGCAGCTTAGGGGACAGGGGCGAGACCCAGTACTTC. Translated: CASSLGDRGETQYF.